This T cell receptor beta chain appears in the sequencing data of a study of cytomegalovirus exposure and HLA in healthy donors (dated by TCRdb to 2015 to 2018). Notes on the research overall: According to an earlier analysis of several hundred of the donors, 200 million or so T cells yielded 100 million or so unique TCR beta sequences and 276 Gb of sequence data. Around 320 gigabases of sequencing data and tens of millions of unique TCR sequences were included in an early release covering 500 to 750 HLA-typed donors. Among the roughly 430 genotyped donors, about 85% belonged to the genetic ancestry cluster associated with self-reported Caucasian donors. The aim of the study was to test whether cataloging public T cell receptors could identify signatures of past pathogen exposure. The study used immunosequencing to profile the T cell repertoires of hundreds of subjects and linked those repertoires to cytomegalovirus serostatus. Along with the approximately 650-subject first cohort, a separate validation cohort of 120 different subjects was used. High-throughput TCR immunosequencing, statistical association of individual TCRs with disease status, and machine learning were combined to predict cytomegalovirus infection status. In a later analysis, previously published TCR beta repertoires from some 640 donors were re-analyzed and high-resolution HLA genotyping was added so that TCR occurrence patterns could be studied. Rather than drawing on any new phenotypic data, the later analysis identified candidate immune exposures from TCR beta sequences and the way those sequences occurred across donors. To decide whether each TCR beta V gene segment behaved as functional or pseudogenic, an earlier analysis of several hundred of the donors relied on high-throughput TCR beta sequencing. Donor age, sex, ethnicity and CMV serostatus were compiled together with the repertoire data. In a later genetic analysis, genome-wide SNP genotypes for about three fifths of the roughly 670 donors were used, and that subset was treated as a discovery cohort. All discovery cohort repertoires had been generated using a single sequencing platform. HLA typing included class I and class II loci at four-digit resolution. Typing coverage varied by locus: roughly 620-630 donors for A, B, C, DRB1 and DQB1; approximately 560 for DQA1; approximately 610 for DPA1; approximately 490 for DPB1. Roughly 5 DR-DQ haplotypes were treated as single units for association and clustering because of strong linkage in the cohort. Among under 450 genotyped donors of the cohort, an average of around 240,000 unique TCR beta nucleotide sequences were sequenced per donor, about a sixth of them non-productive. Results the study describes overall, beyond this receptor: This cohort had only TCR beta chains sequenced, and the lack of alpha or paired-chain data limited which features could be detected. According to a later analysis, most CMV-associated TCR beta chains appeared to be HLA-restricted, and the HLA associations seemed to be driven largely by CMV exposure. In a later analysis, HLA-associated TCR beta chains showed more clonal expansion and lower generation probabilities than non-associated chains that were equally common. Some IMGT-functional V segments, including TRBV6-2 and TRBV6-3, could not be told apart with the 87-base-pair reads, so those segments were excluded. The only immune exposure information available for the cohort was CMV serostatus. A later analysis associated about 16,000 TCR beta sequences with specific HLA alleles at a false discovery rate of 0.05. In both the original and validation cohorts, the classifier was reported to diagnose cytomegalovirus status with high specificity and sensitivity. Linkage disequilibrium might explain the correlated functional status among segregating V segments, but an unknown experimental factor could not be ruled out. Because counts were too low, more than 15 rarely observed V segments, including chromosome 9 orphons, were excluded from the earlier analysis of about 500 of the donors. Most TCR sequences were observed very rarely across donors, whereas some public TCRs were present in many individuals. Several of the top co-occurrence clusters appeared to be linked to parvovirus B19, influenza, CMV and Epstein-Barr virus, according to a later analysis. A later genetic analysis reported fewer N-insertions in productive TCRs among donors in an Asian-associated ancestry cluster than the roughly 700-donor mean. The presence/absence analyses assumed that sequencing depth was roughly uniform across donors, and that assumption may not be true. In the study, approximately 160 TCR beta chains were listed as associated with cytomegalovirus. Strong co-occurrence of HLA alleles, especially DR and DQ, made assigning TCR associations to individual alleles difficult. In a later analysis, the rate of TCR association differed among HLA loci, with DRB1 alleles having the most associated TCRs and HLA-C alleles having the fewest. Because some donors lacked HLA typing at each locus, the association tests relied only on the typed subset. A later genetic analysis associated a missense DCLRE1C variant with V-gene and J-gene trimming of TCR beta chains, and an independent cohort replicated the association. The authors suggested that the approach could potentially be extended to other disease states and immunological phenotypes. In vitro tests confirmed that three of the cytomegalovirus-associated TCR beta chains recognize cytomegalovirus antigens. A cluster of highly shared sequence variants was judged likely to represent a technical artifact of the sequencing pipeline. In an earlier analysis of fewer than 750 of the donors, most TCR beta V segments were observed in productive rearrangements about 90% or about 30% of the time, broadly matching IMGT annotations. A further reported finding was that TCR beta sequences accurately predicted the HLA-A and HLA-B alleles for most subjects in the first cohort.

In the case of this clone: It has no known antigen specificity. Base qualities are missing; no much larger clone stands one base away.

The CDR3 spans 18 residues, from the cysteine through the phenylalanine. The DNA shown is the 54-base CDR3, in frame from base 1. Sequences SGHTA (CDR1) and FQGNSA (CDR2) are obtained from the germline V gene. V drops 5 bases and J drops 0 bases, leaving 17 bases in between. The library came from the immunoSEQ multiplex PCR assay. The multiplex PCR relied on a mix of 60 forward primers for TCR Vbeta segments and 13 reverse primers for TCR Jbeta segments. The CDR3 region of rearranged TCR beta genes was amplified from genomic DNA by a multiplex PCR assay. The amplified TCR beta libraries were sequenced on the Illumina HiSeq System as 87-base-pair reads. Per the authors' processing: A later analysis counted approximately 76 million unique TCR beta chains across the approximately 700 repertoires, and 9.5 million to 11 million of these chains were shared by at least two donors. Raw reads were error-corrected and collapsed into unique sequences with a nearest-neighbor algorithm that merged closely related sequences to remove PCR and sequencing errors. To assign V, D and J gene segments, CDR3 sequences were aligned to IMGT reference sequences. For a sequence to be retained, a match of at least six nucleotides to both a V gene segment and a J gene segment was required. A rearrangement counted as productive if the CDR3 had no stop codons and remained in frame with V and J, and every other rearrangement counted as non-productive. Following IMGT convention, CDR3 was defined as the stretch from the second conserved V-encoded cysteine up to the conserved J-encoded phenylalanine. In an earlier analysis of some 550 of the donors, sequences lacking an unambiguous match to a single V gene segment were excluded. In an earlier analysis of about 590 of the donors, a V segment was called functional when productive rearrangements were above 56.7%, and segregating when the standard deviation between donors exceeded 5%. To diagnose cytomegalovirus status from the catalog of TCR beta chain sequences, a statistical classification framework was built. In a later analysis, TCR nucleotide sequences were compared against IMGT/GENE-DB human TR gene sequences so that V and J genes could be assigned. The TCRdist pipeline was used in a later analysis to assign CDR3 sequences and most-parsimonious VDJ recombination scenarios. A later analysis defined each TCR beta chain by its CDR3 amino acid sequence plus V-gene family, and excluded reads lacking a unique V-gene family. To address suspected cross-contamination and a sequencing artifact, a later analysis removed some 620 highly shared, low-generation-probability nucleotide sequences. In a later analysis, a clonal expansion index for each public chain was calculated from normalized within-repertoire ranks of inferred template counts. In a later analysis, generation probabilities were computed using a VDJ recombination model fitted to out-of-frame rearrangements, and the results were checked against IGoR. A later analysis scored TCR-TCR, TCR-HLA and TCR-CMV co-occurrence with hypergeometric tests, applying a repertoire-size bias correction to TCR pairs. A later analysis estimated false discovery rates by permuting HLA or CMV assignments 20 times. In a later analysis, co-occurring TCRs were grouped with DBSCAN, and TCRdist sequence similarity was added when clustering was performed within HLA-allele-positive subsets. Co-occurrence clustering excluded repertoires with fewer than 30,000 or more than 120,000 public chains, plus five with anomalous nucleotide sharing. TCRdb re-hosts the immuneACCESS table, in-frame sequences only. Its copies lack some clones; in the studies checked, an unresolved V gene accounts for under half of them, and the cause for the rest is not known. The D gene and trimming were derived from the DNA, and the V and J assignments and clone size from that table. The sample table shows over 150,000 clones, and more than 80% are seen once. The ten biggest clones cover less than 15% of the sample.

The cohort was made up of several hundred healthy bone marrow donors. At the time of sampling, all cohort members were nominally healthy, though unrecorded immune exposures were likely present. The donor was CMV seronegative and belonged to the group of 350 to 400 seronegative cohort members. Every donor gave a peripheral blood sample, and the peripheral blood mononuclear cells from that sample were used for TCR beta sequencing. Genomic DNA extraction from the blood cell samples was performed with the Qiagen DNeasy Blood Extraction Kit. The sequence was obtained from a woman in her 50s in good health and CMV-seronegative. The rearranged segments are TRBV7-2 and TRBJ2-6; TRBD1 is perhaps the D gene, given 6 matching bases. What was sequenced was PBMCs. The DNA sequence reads TGTGCCAGCAGCCATGACAGGATTAGATACTCTGGGGCCAACGTCCTGACTTTC. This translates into CASSHDRIRYSGANVLTF. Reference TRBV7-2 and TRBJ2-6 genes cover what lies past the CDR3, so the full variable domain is GAGVSQSPSNKVTEKGKDVELRCDPISGHTALYWYRQSLGQGLEFLIYFQGNSAPDKSGLPSDRFSAERTGGSVSTLTIQRTQQEDSAVYLCASSHDRIRYSGANVLTFGAGSRLTVL.